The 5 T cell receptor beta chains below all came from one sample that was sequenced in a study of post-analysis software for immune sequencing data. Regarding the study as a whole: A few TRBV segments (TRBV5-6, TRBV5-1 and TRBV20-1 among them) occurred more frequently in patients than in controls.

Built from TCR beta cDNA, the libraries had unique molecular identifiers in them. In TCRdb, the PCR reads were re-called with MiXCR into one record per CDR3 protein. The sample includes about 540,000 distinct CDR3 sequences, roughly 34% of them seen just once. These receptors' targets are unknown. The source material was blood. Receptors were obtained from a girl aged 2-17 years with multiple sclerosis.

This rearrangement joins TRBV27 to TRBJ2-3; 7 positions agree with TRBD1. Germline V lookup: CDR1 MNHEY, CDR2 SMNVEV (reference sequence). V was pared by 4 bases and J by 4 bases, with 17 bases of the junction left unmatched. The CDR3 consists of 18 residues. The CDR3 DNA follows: TGTGCCAGCAGTTACGCAACAGGGGCCGAGGTAGATGCAGATACGCAGTATTTT. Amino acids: CASSYATGAEVDADTQYF.

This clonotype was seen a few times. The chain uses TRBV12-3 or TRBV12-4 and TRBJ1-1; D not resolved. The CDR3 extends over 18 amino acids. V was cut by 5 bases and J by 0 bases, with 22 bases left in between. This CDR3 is CASSPRSTLGYLNTEAFF. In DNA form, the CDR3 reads TGTGCCAGCAGTCCACGTAGCACATTGGGTTACTTGAACACTGAAGCTTTCTTT.

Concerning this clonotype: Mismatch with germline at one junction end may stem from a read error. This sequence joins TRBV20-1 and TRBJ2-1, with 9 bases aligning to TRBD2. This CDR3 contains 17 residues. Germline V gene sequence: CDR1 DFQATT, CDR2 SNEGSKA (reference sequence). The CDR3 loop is CSARASAGGPNHNEQFF. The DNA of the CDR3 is TGCAGTGCAAGAGCCTCAGCGGGGGGACCAAATCACAATGAGCAGTTCTTC.

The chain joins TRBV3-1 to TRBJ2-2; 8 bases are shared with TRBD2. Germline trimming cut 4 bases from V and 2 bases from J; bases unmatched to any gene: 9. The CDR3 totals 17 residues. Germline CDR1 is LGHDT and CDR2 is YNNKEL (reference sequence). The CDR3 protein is CASSRELAVRNTGELFF. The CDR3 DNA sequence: TGTGCCAGCAGCCGGGAACTAGCGGTGAGAAACACCGGGGAGCTGTTTTTT.

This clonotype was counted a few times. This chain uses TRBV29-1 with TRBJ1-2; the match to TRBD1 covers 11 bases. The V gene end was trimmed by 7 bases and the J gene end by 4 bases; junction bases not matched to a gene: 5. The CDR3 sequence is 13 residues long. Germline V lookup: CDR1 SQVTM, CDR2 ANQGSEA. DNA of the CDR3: TGCAGCGGATCCGGGACAGGGGGCTATGGCTACACCTTC. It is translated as CSGSGTGGYGYTF.